Listed below are T cell receptor beta chains from one sample, sequenced in a study of OX40 agonist ivuxolimab in advanced cancers. Produced via immunoSEQ multiplex PCR; TCRdb's table is partial and in-frame only. The repertoire includes over 30,000 clones, roughly 89% of them detected once, and approximately 2% sits in the top ten. Sequences were derived from CD4+ or CD8+ T cells sorted from blood, sampled in a trial of the OX40 agonist ivuxolimab. The receptors derive from an adult with an advanced solid tumor such as melanoma, head and neck, liver or kidney cancer. CDR3s include the opening cysteine and the closing phenylalanine or tryptophan. A D gene is named only where the DNA matches it firmly. The size entry is marked missing in some rows and otherwise reads once, few, many or a size class.

D gene	V gene	clone size	J gene	CDR3 DNA	CDR3 protein
.	TRBV7-2	.	TRBJ1-1	TGTGCCAGCAGCCTGGGGGCCTGGAACACTGAAGCTTTCTTT	CASSLGAWNTEAFF
TRBD1	TRBV5-1	.	TRBJ2-2	TGCGCCAGCAGCTCGTCGGGACAGGGGACCGGGGAGCTGTTTTTT	CASSSSGQGTGELFF
.	TRBV1	.	TRBJ2-2	TGCACCAGCAGCCAAGATGGAACACCCCTCGTGAACGGGGAGCTGTTTTTT	CTSSQDGTPLVNGELFF
TRBD2	TRBV2	.	TRBJ2-7	TGTGCCAGCAGTTCCTTAGCGGGAGGTGCCTACGAGCAGTACTTC	CASSSLAGGAYEQYF
.	TRBV7-6	.	TRBJ2-3	TGTGCCAGCAGCTTAGCTATGAGGGGAAGCGCAGATACGCAGTATTTT	CASSLAMRGSADTQYF
TRBD1	TRBV28	.	TRBJ2-1	TGTGCCAGCAGTCGGGACAGGACTTCCTACAATGAGCAGTTCTTC	CASSRDRTSYNEQFF
.	TRBV4-1	.	TRBJ2-6	TGCGCCAGCAGCCAAGGCCCCGGGGCCGGGGGGGCCAACGTCCTGACTTTC	CASSQGPGAGGANVLTF
.	TRBV6-5	.	TRBJ2-4	TGTGCCAGCAGTTACGGATATCTAGCCAAAAACATTCAGTACTTC	CASSYGYLAKNIQYF
.	TRBV4-2	few	TRBJ1-3	TGTGCCAGCAGTACCCTCCAGGGGCTGGGAGGAAACACCATATATTTT	CASSTLQGLGGNTIYF
.	TRBV28	once	TRBJ2-5	TGTGCCAGCAGTTTATTTCGGGGTTCGGAGACCCAGTACTTC	CASSLFRGSETQYF
.	TRBV2	.	TRBJ2-1	TGTGCCAGCAGTGTAGCTAATGAGCAGTTCTTC	CASSVANEQFF
.	TRBV5-1	.	TRBJ1-5	TGCGCCAGCAGCTTGGCAGGGGGCAATCAGCCCCAGCATTTT	CASSLAGGNQPQHF
.	TRBV7-9	.	TRBJ1-5	TGTGCCAGCAGCTTAGGGGTTGGTGGTAGCAATCAGCCCCAGCATTTT	CASSLGVGGSNQPQHF
.	TRBV5-1	.	TRBJ1-1	TGCGCCAGCAGCTTGAGGTCTGAGGAGGCTTTCTTT	CASSLRSEEAFF
.	TRBV7-8	.	TRBJ2-3	TGTGCCAGCAGCCACCGGGATTATGGGGGCGCAGATACGCAGTATTTT	CASSHRDYGGADTQYF
.	TRBV18	.	TRBJ1-1	TGTGCCAGCTCACCCCTAGGAGGCGCTAAGATGAACACTGAAGCTTTCTTT	CASSPLGGAKMNTEAFF
.	TRBV6-5	.	TRBJ1-1	TGTGCCAGCAGTTTCATCCAGACAGCCCCGAACACTGAAGCTTTCTTT	CASSFIQTAPNTEAFF
TRBD1	TRBV9	.	TRBJ1-3	TGTGCCAGCAGCCATGACAGGGGGGCTGGAAACACCATATATTTT	CASSHDRGAGNTIYF
TRBD2	TRBV14	.	TRBJ2-3	TGTGCCAGCAGCCTCAGGACGGGCCCGGTCGTAGCGGGAGAAAGGGCAGATACGCAGTATTTT	CASSLRTGPVVAGERADTQYF
TRBD2	TRBV4-1	.	TRBJ2-1	TGCGCCAGCAGCCAAGTCCGGTTCGGAACTAGCGGGAGAGTTGTCCACAATGAGCAGTTCTTC	CASSQVRFGTSGRVVHNEQFF
TRBD1	TRBV11-2	.	TRBJ2-1	TGTGCCAGCAGCAATAGACAGGGTGAATACAATGAGCAGTTCTTC	CASSNRQGEYNEQFF
TRBD2	TRBV28	once	TRBJ2-2	TGTGCCAGCAGTTTATGGAGACTAGCGGGTGACAACACCGGGGAGCTGTTTTTT	CASSLWRLAGDNTGELFF
.	TRBV18	.	TRBJ2-7	TGTGCCAGCTCGGAAGGGAGAGGGGCCTACGAGCAGTACTTC	CASSEGRGAYEQYF
.	TRBV11-3	.	TRBJ2-7	TGTGCCAGCAGCCCCTCCGGTGGCTACGAGCAGTACTTC	CASSPSGGYEQYF
.	TRBV28	once	TRBJ1-3	TGTGCCAGCAGTCTCAGAATCGTCTCTGGAAACACCATATATTTT	CASSLRIVSGNTIYF
TRBD1	TRBV19	.	TRBJ2-2	TGTGCCAGTAGTAGGACAGGGGGATTCGTGGAGCTGTTTTTT	CASSRTGGFVELFF
TRBD1	TRBV28	few	TRBJ1-2	TGTGCCAGCAGTTGGCAGGGGGGGGTACAAGGCTACACCTTC	CASSWQGGVQGYTF
.	TRBV6-5	.	TRBJ2-7	TGTGCCAGCAGTTCTCCGGGACGACTGGTCCACGAGCAGTACTTC	CASSSPGRLVHEQYF
TRBD1	TRBV7-8	.	TRBJ1-6	TGTGCCAGCAGCTTACCGGGACAGCTCCTTAATTCACCCCTCCACTTT	CASSLPGQLLNSPLHF